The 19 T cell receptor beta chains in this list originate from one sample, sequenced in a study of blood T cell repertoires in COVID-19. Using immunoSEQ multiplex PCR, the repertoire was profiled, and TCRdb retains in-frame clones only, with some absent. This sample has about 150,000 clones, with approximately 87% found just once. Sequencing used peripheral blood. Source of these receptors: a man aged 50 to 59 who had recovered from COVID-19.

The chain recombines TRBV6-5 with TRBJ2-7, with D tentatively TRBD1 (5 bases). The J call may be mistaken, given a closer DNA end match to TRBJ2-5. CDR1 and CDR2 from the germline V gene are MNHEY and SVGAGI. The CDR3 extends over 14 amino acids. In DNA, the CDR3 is TGTGCCAGCAGAAACAGGCTTTCTCAAGAGACCCAGTACTTC. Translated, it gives CASRNRLSQETQYF.

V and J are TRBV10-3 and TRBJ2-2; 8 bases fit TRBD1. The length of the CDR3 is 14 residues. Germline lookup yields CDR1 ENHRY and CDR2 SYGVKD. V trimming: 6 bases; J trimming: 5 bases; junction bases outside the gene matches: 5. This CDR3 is CAISDRGETGELFF. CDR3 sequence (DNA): TGTGCCATCAGCGACAGGGGAGAAACCGGGGAGCTGTTTTTT.

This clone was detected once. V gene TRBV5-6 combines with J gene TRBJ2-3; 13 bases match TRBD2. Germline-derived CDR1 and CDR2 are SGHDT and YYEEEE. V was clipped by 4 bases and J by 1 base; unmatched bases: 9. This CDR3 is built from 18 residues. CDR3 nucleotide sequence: TGTGCCAGCAGCCGAAGACTAGCGGGGGGTCCTGGCACAGATACGCAGTATTTT. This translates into CASSRRLAGGPGTDTQYF.

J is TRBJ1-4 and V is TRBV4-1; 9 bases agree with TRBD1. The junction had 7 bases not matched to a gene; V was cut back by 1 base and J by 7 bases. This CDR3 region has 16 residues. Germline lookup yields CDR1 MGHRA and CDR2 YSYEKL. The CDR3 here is CASSQGSRQGGEKLFF. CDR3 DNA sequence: TGCGCCAGCAGCCAAGGGTCGAGACAGGGGGGTGAAAAACTGTTTTTT.

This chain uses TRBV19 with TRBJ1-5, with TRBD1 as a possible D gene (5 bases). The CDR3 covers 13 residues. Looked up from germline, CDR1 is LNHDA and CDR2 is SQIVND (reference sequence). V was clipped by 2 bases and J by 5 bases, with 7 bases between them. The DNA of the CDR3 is TGTGCCAGTAGTATACAGGGATATCAGCCCCAGCATTTT. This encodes CASSIQGYQPQHF.

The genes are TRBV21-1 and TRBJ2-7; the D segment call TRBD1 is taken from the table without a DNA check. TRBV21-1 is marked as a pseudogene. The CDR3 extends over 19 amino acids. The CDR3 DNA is TGTGCCAGCAGCAAGTACGGATCCTCCCAGGGCCCCCTTTTCTCCGAGCAGTACTTC. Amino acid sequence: CASSKYGSSQGPLFSEQYF.

The CDR3 region is CASSVGTKVDTQYF. The CDR3 DNA is TGTGCCAGTAGTGTCGGGACAAAGGTTGATACGCAGTATTTT. The chain links TRBV19 to TRBJ2-3, with a weak D call TRBD1 (6 bases). V lost 5 bases and J 6 bases, leaving 15 bases between the germline ends. The CDR3 consists of 14 residues. Germline V gene sequence: CDR1 LNHDA, CDR2 SQIVND (reference sequence).

CDR3 in amino acids: CASSERQGESSEAFF. The CDR3 DNA reads TGTGCCAGCAGCGAAAGACAGGGGGAGTCATCTGAAGCTTTCTTT. V and J are TRBV7-9 and TRBJ1-1; 9 bases are shared with TRBD1. V was pared by 5 bases and J by 6 bases, with 10 bases of the junction left unmatched. Germline V gene sequence: CDR1 SEHNR, CDR2 FQNEAQ (reference sequence). CDR3 size: 15 residues.

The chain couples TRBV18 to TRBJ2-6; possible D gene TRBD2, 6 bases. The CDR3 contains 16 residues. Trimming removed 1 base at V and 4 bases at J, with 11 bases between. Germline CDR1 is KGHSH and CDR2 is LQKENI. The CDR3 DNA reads TGTGCCAGCTCACCACTGGGAGGAACAGGGGCCAACGTCCTGACTTTC. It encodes CASSPLGGTGANVLTF. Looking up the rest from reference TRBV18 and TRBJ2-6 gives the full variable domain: NAGVMQNPRHLVRRRGQEARLRCSPMKGHSHVYWYRQLPEEGLKFMVYLQKENIIDESGMPKERFSAEFPKEGPSILRIQQVVRGDSAAYFCASSPLGGTGANVLTFGAGSRLTVL.

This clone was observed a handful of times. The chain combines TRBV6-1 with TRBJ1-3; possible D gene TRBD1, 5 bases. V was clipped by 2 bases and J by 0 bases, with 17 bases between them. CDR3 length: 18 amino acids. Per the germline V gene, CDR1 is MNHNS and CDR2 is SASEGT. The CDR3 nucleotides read TGTGCCAGCAGTGAATCTTACCCGGGGGGGAGCTCTGGAAACACCATATATTTT. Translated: CASSESYPGGSSGNTIYF.

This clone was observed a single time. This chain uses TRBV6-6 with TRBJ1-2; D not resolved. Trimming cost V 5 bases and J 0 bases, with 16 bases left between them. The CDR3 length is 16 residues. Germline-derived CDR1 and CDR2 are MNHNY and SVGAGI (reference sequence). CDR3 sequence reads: CASSPTRAAANYGYTF. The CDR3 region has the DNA TGTGCCAGCAGTCCGACTAGGGCCGCAGCTAACTATGGCTACACCTTC.

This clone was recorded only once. In nucleotides, the CDR3 is TGTGCCAGCAGAAAAGACAGGGGGCCTCAGCCCCAGCATTTT. It codes for CASRKDRGPQPQHF. V usage is TRBV2 and J usage is TRBJ1-5; 10 bases fit TRBD1. The CDR3 extends over 14 amino acids. After removal of 6 bases from V and 6 bases from J, the junction contained 5 bases not matched to a gene. Germline values: CDR1 SNHLY, CDR2 FYNNEI. Drawing the rest from reference TRBV2 and TRBJ1-5, the complete variable domain is EPEVTQTPSHQVTQMGQEVILRCVPISNHLYFYWYRQILGQKVEFLVSFYNNEISEKSEIFDDQFSVERPDGSNFTLKIRSTKLEDSAMYFCASRKDRGPQPQHFGDGTRLSIL.

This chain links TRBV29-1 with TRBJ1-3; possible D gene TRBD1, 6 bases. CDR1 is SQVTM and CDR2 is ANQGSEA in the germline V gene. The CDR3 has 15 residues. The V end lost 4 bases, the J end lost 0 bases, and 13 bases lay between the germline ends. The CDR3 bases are TGCAGCGTTGGTTCAGGGGCCAACTCTGGAAACACCATATATTTT. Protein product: CSVGSGANSGNTIYF.

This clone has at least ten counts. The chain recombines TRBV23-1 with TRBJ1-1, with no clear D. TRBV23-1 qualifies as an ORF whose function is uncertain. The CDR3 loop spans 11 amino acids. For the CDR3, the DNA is TGCGCGAGGCGGATGAACACTGAAGCTTTCTTT. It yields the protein CARRMNTEAFF.

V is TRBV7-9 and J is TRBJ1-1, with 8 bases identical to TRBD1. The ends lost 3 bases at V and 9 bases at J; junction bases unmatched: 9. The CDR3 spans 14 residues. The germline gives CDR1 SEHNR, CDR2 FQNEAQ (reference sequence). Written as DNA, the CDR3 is TGTGCCAGCAGCTTGGCAGGGGGCGATGGAAAAGCTTTCTTT. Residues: CASSLAGGDGKAFF.

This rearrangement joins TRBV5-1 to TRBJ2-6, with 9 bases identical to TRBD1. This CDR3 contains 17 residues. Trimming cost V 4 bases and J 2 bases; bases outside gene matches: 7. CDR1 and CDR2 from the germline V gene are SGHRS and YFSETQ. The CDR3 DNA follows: TGCGCCAGCAGCCCCCAGACAGGGGGAACTGGGGCCAACGTCCTGACTTTC. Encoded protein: CASSPQTGGTGANVLTF.

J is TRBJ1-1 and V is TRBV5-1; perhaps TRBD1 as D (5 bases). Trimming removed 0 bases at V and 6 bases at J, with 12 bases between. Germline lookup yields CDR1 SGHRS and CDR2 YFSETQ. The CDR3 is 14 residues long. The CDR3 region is CASSLGSGFPEAFF. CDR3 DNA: TGCGCCAGCAGCTTGGGATCAGGGTTCCCTGAAGCTTTCTTT.

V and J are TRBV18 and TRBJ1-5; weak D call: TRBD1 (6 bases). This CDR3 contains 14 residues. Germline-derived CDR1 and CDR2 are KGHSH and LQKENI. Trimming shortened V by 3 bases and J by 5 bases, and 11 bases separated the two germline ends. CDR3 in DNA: TGTGCCAGCTCACCCTCGGGGGGCGATCAGCCCCAGCATTTT. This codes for CASSPSGGDQPQHF.

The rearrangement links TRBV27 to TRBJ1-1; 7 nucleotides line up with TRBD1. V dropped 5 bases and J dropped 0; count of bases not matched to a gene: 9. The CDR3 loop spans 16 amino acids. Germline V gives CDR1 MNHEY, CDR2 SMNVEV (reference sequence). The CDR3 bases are TGTGCCAGCAGTCCATATACGGGGACAGTGAACACTGAAGCTTTCTTT. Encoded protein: CASSPYTGTVNTEAFF.